These T cell receptor beta chains were read from a single sample in a study of Graves' ophthalmopathy and Graves' hyperthyroidism. TCRdb passed the multiplex PCR reads through MiXCR, listing each CDR3 protein once. This sample has approximately 500,000 distinct CDR3 sequences, with roughly 14% found just once. Sequencing input: blood. These receptors all stem from a woman between 25 and 40 years old with Graves' ophthalmopathy. CDR3s include the opening cysteine and the closing phenylalanine or tryptophan.

J gene: TRBJ1-1; V gene: TRBV19; CDR3 protein: CASLPRGTGANSEAFF
J gene: TRBJ2-5; V gene: TRBV18; CDR3 protein: CASSPLTVMEETQYF
J gene: TRBJ1-2; V gene: TRBV6-5; CDR3 protein: CASSYSRGVEYGYTF
J gene: TRBJ1-1; V gene: TRBV20-1; CDR3 protein: CSADLDRGSMGFF
J gene: TRBJ1-6; V gene: TRBV15; CDR3 protein: CATSRDLVPGISYNSPLHF
J gene: TRBJ1-1; V gene: TRBV6-5; CDR3 protein: CASSYSGLMNTEAFF
J gene: TRBJ1-2; V gene: TRBV6-1; CDR3 protein: CASGWGAGSGYGYTF
J gene: TRBJ1-1; V gene: TRBV7-2; CDR3 protein: CASSLAANGAAFF
J gene: TRBJ2-7; V gene: TRBV12-5; CDR3 protein: CASGLIGGHRPPYEQYF
J gene: TRBJ1-2; V gene: TRBV9; CDR3 protein: CASSVGDKGYGYTF
J gene: TRBJ1-5; V gene: TRBV6-1; CDR3 protein: CASSGGAEHQPQHF
J gene: TRBJ2-7; V gene: TRBV6-5; CDR3 protein: CASSYGTPGAYEQYF
J gene: TRBJ2-5; V gene: TRBV6-1; CDR3 protein: CASNIQRTGRGGETQYF
J gene: TRBJ1-1; V gene: TRBV28; CDR3 protein: CASKGNTEAFF
J gene: TRBJ1-2; V gene: TRBV7-8; CDR3 protein: CASSAPNYGYTF
J gene: TRBJ2-7; V gene: TRBV28; CDR3 protein: CASSLGSAGREQYF
J gene: TRBJ2-7; V gene: TRBV6-1; CDR3 protein: CPSDSYEQYF
J gene: TRBJ1-6; V gene: TRBV30; CDR3 protein: CAWRLRGDSPLHF
J gene: TRBJ2-2; V gene: TRBV11-2; CDR3 protein: CASSLLGGADTGELFF
J gene: TRBJ1-6; V gene: TRBV12-3/TRBV12-4; CDR3 protein: CASSGRYNSPLHF
J gene: TRBJ1-2; V gene: TRBV12-5; CDR3 protein: CASGNTNYGYTF
J gene: TRBJ1-5; V gene: TRBV29-1; CDR3 protein: CSVWAGISNQPQHF
J gene: TRBJ2-5; V gene: TRBV20-1; CDR3 protein: CSARGLAYKETQYF
J gene: TRBJ1-2; V gene: TRBV6-5; CDR3 protein: CASSSPPNYGYTF
J gene: TRBJ2-7; V gene: TRBV27; CDR3 protein: CAIGQGAHEQYF
J gene: TRBJ1-1; V gene: TRBV6-5; CDR3 protein: CASSYSAALSTEAFF
J gene: TRBJ2-5; V gene: TRBV12-3/TRBV12-4; CDR3 protein: CASSFIRETQYF
J gene: TRBJ1-5; V gene: TRBV16; CDR3 protein: CASSHSSDRGPNQPQHF
J gene: TRBJ1-1; V gene: TRBV30; CDR3 protein: CAWSDRAWTEAFF
J gene: TRBJ2-7; V gene: TRBV6-5; CDR3 protein: CASSYSGGSGNSYGQYF
J gene: TRBJ1-2; V gene: TRBV28; CDR3 protein: CASSQSQNYGYTF
J gene: TRBJ1-2; V gene: TRBV29-1; CDR3 protein: CSVRGGQTNYGYTF
J gene: TRBJ2-7; V gene: TRBV28; CDR3 protein: CASRDTGGYEQYF
J gene: TRBJ2-7; V gene: TRBV6-5; CDR3 protein: CASSYSAGTLSSYEQYF
J gene: TRBJ1-2; V gene: TRBV6-1; CDR3 protein: CASSENQIGGYTF
J gene: TRBJ1-2; V gene: TRBV29-1; CDR3 protein: CSVSDRTANYGYTF
J gene: TRBJ2-5; V gene: TRBV10-3; CDR3 protein: CAISNPGDRGHQETKYF
J gene: TRBJ1-1; V gene: TRBV6-1; CDR3 protein: CASSERTVMNTEAFF
J gene: TRBJ1-1; V gene: TRBV3-1; CDR3 protein: CASSQVLLRHQDTEAFF
J gene: TRBJ1-1; V gene: TRBV12-3/TRBV12-4; CDR3 protein: CASSLDRYTEAFF
J gene: TRBJ1-1; V gene: TRBV6-5; CDR3 protein: CASSYLAGTGGNTEAFF
J gene: TRBJ2-7; V gene: TRBV30; CDR3 protein: CAWRLNAVGEQYF
J gene: TRBJ2-5; V gene: TRBV5-1; CDR3 protein: CASSFWGLTVWGTQYF
J gene: TRBJ1-5; V gene: TRBV20-1; CDR3 protein: CSAAGTGGEQPQHF
J gene: TRBJ2-2; V gene: TRBV5-1; CDR3 protein: CASSLRTTGTGELFF
J gene: TRBJ1-2; V gene: TRBV11-2; CDR3 protein: CASSLAGPFYTF
J gene: TRBJ1-3; V gene: TRBV6-5; CDR3 protein: CASSYGQETIYF
J gene: TRBJ2-7; V gene: TRBV10-3; CDR3 protein: CASTRTGRSYEQYF
J gene: TRBJ2-7; V gene: TRBV20-1; CDR3 protein: CSARGTGGLIDEQYF
J gene: TRBJ2-7; V gene: TRBV12-3/TRBV12-4; CDR3 protein: CASRGTSSYEQYF
J gene: TRBJ2-7; V gene: TRBV6-5; CDR3 protein: CASTDPGRGTYEQYF
J gene: TRBJ2-7; V gene: TRBV7-8; CDR3 protein: CASSWGQGIRDEQYF
J gene: TRBJ1-2; V gene: TRBV5-1; CDR3 protein: CASSTSDRGGYTF
J gene: TRBJ1-1; V gene: TRBV20-1; CDR3 protein: CSARLPGENTEAFF
J gene: TRBJ1-2; V gene: TRBV20-1; CDR3 protein: CSARTDTYGYTF
J gene: TRBJ1-2; V gene: TRBV12-3/TRBV12-4; CDR3 protein: CASTPSRGLNYGYTF
J gene: TRBJ2-5; V gene: TRBV6-2/TRBV6-3; CDR3 protein: CASRKQGMETQYF
J gene: TRBJ1-5; V gene: TRBV28; CDR3 protein: CASSVTLTNQPQHF
J gene: TRBJ2-7; V gene: TRBV10-3; CDR3 protein: CAISEAGGPYEQYF
J gene: TRBJ1-1; V gene: TRBV28; CDR3 protein: CASRTGGPGNTEAFF